Following are 10 T cell receptor beta chains from one sample sequenced in a study of beta chain features in type 1 diabetes. As every portion of the isolated RNA was reverse transcribed, the sequencing read expressed TCRB transcripts. Measured with immunoSEQ multiplex PCR; TCRdb has only the in-frame clones, and not every one. The repertoire includes 130,000 to 150,000 clones, roughly 10% of them detected once, and under 1.5% sits in the top ten. The sequenced material came from naive CD4+ T cells from blood. The receptor set was obtained from a man younger than 35 in good health.

This clone has at least ten counts. V gene TRBV29-1 combines with J gene TRBJ2-3, with 7 positions matching TRBD1. The CDR3 sequence is 13 residues long. Trimming removed 7 bases from V and 1 base from J; junction bases left unmatched: 5. CDR1 and CDR2 from the germline V gene are SQVTM and ANQGSEA. The chain's CDR3 is CSDHRGGTDTQYF. CDR3 in DNA: TGCAGCGACCACAGGGGTGGCACAGATACGCAGTATTTT.

This clone showed up just a few times. The CDR3: CASSPGGSEKLFF. CDR3 nucleotides: TGTGCCAGCAGCCCGGGAGGGAGCGAAAAACTGTTTTTT. The chain links TRBV7-2 to TRBJ1-4; D is uncertain. This CDR3 contains 13 residues. Trimming removed 5 bases from V and 8 bases from J, with 12 bases in between. The germline V gene has CDR1 SGHTA and CDR2 FQGNSA. Drawing the rest from reference TRBV7-2 and TRBJ1-4, the complete variable domain is GAGVSQSPSNKVTEKGKDVELRCDPISGHTALYWYRQSLGQGLEFLIYFQGNSAPDKSGLPSDRFSAERTGGSVSTLTIQRTQQEDSAVYLCASSPGGSEKLFFGSGTQLSVL.

The rearrangement links TRBV5-4 to TRBJ2-2, with D possibly matching TRBD2 (5 bases). Trimming removed 4 bases from V and 2 bases from J, with 12 bases in between. Looked up from germline, CDR1 is SGHNT and CDR2 is YYREEE (reference sequence). This CDR3 has 15 residues. The CDR3 spells CASSQAVSNTGELFF. In DNA, the CDR3 is TGTGCCAGCAGCCAAGCGGTGTCAAACACCGGGGAGCTGTTTTTT.

This chain uses TRBV28 with TRBJ1-2; TRBD1 aligns across 8 bases. The CDR3 totals 15 residues. The V gene end was trimmed by 2 bases and the J gene end by 4 bases; junction bases not matched to a gene: 6. CDR1 and CDR2 from the germline V gene are MDHEN and SYDVKM. This CDR3 is CASSLRGQGFYGYTF. In DNA, the CDR3 is TGTGCCAGCAGTTTAAGAGGACAGGGTTTCTATGGCTACACCTTC.

The V call is TRBV30, the J call TRBJ1-1; D is possibly TRBD1 (5 bases). The CDR3 has 12 amino acids. Trimming took off 5 bases at V and 10 bases at J, with 17 bases between the two ends. Germline CDR1 and CDR2: GTSNPN and SVGIG (reference sequence). The CDR3 DNA follows: TGTGCCTGGGACCCCCAGTCAAGGGGAGCTTTCTTT. It is translated as CAWDPQSRGAFF.

This clone has more than one count but fewer than ten. V and J are TRBV9 and TRBJ1-4; a weak D match, TRBD1 (6 bases). Trimming took off 4 bases at V and 5 bases at J, with 15 bases between the two ends. The CDR3 sequence is 15 residues long. Germline-derived CDR1 and CDR2 are SGDLS and YYNGEE. The chain's CDR3 is CASSPMTGRNEKLFF. For the CDR3, the DNA is TGTGCCAGCAGCCCTATGACAGGAAGGAATGAAAAACTGTTTTTT.

A few counts support this clone. This chain joins TRBV7-9 and TRBJ1-1; D ambiguous. The CDR3 is made up of 13 amino acids. The germline V gene has CDR1 SEHNR and CDR2 FQNEAQ (reference sequence). Trimming shortened V by 5 bases and J by 7 bases, and 14 bases separated the two germline ends. CDR3 nucleotides: TGTGCCAGCAGCCCCTTTGAGGGCGGTGAAGCTTTCTTT. Protein sequence: CASSPFEGGEAFF.

This sequence joins TRBV27 and TRBJ1-2; TRBD1 aligns across 10 bases. The germline CDR1 and CDR2 sequences are MNHEY and SMNVEV (reference sequence). J lost 9 bases, V lost 5 bases, and 9 bases had no gene match. The CDR3 has 14 amino acids. The CDR3 bases are TGTGCCAGCAGTCCGAACTCGGGACAGGGGCGCTACACCTTC. Amino acid sequence: CASSPNSGQGRYTF.

This clone has just a few counts. CDR3 region: CASSLEARVNTEAFF. In DNA, the CDR3 is TGTGCCAGCAGCTTAGAGGCCAGGGTGAACACTGAAGCTTTCTTT. The gene calls are TRBV7-8 and TRBJ1-1, with D tentatively TRBD1 (5 bases). There are 15 residues in the CDR3. Between the trimmed V and J ends, which lost 1 base and 0 bases, there was a span of 9 bases. The germline V gene encodes CDR1 SGHVS and CDR2 FQNEAQ.

This clone was counted between two and nine times. This sequence joins TRBV7-9 and TRBJ1-2; perhaps TRBD1 as D (5 bases). The CDR3 covers 16 residues. V was trimmed by 0 bases and J by 4 bases, leaving 15 bases between them. The germline CDR1 and CDR2 sequences are SEHNR and FQNEAQ (reference sequence). Written as DNA, the CDR3 is TGTGCCAGCAGCTTAGCGGCAGGCGCCGGGGGCTATGGCTACACCTTC. Protein: CASSLAAGAGGYGYTF.